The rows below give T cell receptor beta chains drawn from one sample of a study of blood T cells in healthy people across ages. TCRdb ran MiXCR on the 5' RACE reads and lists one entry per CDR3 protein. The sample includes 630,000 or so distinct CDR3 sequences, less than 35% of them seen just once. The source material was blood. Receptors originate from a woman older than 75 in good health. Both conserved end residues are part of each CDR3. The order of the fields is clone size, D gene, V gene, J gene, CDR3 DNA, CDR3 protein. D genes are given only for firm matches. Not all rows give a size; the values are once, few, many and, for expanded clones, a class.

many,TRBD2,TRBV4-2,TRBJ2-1,TGTGCCAGCAGCCAATTTGAGCTCAGCGGGGTCGATGAGCAGTTCTTC,CASSQFELSGVDEQFF
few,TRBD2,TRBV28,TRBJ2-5,TGTGCCAGCATCCACGCGCCGGGACTAGCCCGTGAGATCCAGTACTTC,CASIHAPGLAREIQYF
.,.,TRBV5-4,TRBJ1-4,TGTGCCGGCAGCGGTGGACCCCTCCAGGGAGCTCGGGAAAAACTGTTTTTT,CAGSGGPLQGAREKLFF
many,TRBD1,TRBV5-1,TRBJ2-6,TGCGCCAGCAGCTTGGCAGGGACAGGGTTCTCAGGGGCCAACGTCCTGACTTTC,CASSLAGTGFSGANVLTF
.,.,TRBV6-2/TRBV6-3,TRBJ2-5,TGTGCCAGCAGTTACTTGACAAATCGTGAAGAGACCCAGTACTTC,CASSYLTNREETQYF
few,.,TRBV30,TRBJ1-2,TGTGCCTGGCCCTCGGGACGGGGCTACACCTTC,CAWPSGRGYTF
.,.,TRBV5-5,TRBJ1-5,TGTGCCAGCAGCTTGGAGCCCAGGGTTGGCAATCAGCCCCAGCATTTT,CASSLEPRVGNQPQHF
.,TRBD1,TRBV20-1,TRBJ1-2,TGCAGTGCTGTGGACAGGGGAAGTATCTATGGCTACACCTTC,CSAVDRGSIYGYTF
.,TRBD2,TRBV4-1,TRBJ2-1,TGCGCCAGCAGCTTGACGGTGGCGGGAGGGGATAATGAGCAGTTCTTC,CASSLTVAGGDNEQFF
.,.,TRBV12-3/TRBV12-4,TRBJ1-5,TGTGCCAGCAGTTTATGGGGAGCTAGCAATCAGCCCCAGCATTTT,CASSLWGASNQPQHF
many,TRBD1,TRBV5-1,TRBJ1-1,TGCGCCAGCAGCATACAGGGGGAGGACACTGAAGCTTTCTTT,CASSIQGEDTEAFF
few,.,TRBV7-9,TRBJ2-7,TGTGCCAGCAGCTTAGGGGTCTCGAAGCAGTACTTC,CASSLGVSKQYF
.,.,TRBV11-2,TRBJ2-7,TGTGCCAGCAGCGGGAAGACAATATACGAGCAGTACTTC,CASSGKTIYEQYF
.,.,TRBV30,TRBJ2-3,TGTGCCTGGACCCCCTTGGGGGGCTTAAGTACGCAGTATTTT,CAWTPLGGLSTQYF
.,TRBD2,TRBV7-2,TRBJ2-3,TGTGCCAGCAGCTTAGGGGGACTAGCGGGAGGATTTACGCAGTATTTT,CASSLGGLAGGFTQYF
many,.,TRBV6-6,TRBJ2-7,TGTGCCAGCAGTTCTTTTCCGGGACAAAGAGGCGAGCAGTACTTC,CASSSFPGQRGEQYF
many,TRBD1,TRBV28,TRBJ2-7,TGTGCCAGCAACCATATGACAGGGCCCTACGAGCAGTACTTC,CASNHMTGPYEQYF
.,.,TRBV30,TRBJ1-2,TGTGCCTGGAGTGGGGGTCTATCGGAGGGCACCTTC,CAWSGGLSEGTF
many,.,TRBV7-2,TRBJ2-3,TGTGCCAGCAGCTTAGCGGGAAGGTACACAGATACGCAGTATTTT,CASSLAGRYTDTQYF
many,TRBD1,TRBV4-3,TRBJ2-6,TGCGCCAGCAGCCAAAAAAACCCTACAGGGACAGTGAGCTCTGGGGCCAACGTCCTGACTTTC,CASSQKNPTGTVSSGANVLTF
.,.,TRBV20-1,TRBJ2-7,TGCAGTGCTAGACCGATGGGGGGCGAGCAGTACTTC,CSARPMGGEQYF
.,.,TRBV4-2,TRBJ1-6,TGTGCCAGCAGCCGAGATTTGGGGAAGCCCCCCCACTTT,CASSRDLGKPPHF
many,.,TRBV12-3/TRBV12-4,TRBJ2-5,TGTGCCAGCAGTTTTCGGGACACACGGGGAGAGACCCAGTACTTC,CASSFRDTRGETQYF
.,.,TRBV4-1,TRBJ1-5,TGCGCCAGCAGCCAAGAACCTACGGGACATAGATATCAGCCCCAGCATTTT,CASSQEPTGHRYQPQHF
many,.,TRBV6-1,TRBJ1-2,TGTGCCAGCATGGAACGGGTTGGCTACACCTTC,CASMERVGYTF
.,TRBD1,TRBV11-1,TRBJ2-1,TGTGCCAGCAGCCCGACAGGGTTCAATGAGCAGTTCTTC,CASSPTGFNEQFF
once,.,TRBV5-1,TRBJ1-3,TGCGCCAGCAGCTTGACAGCCTCTGGAAACACCCTATATTTT,CASSLTASGNTLYF
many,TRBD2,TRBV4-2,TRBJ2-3,TGTGCCAGCAGCCAAGATTGGGGACTAGTACCAGATACGCAGTATTTT,CASSQDWGLVPDTQYF
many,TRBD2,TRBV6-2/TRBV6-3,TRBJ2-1,TGTGCCAGCAGCAATGGACTAGGGTTCGGGAATGAGCAGTTCTTC,CASSNGLGFGNEQFF
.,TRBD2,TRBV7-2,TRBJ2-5,TGTGCCAGCAGCTTAGGGGCGCTAGCGGGGGGGGGACCAAGAGAGACCCAGTACTTC,CASSLGALAGGGPRETQYF
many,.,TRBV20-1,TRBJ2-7,TGCAGTGCCCCTAAGGTTACTTCATACGAGCAGTACTTC,CSAPKVTSYEQYF
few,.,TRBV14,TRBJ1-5,TGTGCCAGCAGCCAGGAGGGAACAGTCAATCAGCCCCAGCATTTT,CASSQEGTVNQPQHF
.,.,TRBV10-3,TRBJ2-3,TGTGCCATCAGTGAGTCAAAACCGGGGGCCGGGGTAGATACGCAGTATTTT,CAISESKPGAGVDTQYF
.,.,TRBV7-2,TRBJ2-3,TGTGCCAGCAGCTCTCTCACCCTTACGCAGTATTTT,CASSSLTLTQYF
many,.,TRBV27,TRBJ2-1,TGTGCCAGCAGTTTATCAACGCGGGGGTTGTGGGGGGGCCGCAATGAGCAGTTCTTC,CASSLSTRGLWGGRNEQFF
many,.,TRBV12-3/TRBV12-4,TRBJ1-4,TGTGCCAGCAGTCCCCGACCGGGGAAAACTGAAAAACTGTTTTTT,CASSPRPGKTEKLFF
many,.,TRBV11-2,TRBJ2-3,TGTGCCAGCAGCTTAGAGCGGGGACTTATAGATACGCAGTATTTT,CASSLERGLIDTQYF
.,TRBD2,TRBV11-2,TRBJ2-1,TGTGCCAGCAGCGCGACCGGGACTAGCGGGGGAAATGAGCAGTTCTTC,CASSATGTSGGNEQFF
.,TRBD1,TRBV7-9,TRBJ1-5,TGTGCCAGCACCGATCTATCGGACAGGTCTAATCAGCCCCAGCATTTT,CASTDLSDRSNQPQHF
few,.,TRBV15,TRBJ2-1,TGTGCCACCAGCCCGGGGGAGAGGACCTACAATGAGCAGTTCTTC,CATSPGERTYNEQFF
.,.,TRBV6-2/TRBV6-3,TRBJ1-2,TGTGTCAGCAGTCCCTATATGGATGCCTATGGCTACACCTTC,CVSSPYMDAYGYTF
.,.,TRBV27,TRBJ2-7,TGTGCCAGCAGGCCTCAGGGGTCCCCAGGAGGCGAGCAGTACTTC,CASRPQGSPGGEQYF
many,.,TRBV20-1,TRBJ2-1,TGCAGTGCTAGTTTGCAGTTCGGGTTCAATGAGCAGTTCTTC,CSASLQFGFNEQFF
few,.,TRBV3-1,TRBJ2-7,TGTGCCAGCAGCCCCCGACCCCGGACGGGCCACGAGCAGTACTTC,CASSPRPRTGHEQYF
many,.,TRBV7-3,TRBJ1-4,TGTGCCAGCAGCAAAGGACGTAATGAAAAACTGTTTTTT,CASSKGRNEKLFF
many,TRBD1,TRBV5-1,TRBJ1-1,TGCGCCACCCGGTGGGACAGGGACACTGAAGCTTTCTTT,CATRWDRDTEAFF
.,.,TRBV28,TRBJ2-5,TGTGCCAGCAGTTTACGGCCCGGCGAGACCCAGTACTTC,CASSLRPGETQYF